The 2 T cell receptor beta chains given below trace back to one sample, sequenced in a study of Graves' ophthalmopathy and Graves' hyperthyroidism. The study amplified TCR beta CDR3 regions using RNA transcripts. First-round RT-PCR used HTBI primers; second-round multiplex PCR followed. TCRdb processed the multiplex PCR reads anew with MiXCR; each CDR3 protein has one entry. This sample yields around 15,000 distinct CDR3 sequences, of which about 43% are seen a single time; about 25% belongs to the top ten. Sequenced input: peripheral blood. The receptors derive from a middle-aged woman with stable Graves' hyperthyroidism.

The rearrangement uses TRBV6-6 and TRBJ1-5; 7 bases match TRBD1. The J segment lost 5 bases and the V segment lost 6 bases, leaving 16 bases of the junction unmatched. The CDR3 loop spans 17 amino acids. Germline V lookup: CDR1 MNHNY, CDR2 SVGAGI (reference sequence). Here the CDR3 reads CASSAPPNRGRDQPQHF. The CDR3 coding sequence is TGTGCCAGCAGCGCACCACCCAACAGGGGACGTGATCAGCCCCAGCATTTT.

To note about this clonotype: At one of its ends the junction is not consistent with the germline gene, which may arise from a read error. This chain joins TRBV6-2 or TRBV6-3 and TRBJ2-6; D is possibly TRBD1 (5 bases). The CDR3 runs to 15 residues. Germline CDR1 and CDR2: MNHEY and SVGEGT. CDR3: CASSYAVSGANGLTF. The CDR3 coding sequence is TGTGCCAGCAGTTACGCGGTCTCTGGGGCCAACGGCCTGACTTTC.